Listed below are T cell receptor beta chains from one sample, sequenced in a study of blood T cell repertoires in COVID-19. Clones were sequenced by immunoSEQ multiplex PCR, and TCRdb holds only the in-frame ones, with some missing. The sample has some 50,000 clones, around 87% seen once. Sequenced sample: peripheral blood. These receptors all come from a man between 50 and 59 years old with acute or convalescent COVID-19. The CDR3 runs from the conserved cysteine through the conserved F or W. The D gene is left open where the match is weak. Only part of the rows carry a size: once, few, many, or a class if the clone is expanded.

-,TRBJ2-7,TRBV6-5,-,CASSSGREISYEQYF,TGTGCCAGCAGTTCGGGACGGGAGATCTCCTACGAGCAGTACTTC
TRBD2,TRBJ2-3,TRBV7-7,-,CASSSGLATTDTQYF,TGTGCTAGCAGCTCGGGACTAGCGACGACAGATACGCAGTATTTT
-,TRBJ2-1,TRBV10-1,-,CASGSSGRGDEQFF,TGCGCCAGCGGCTCGAGCGGACGCGGGGATGAGCAGTTCTTC
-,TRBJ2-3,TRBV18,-,CASSPFSGARSPDTQYF,TGTGCCAGCTCACCCTTTTCGGGTGCCCGTTCACCAGATACGCAGTATTTT
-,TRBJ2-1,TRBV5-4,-,CASGENYNEQFF,TGTGCCAGCGGGGAGAACTACAATGAGCAGTTCTTC
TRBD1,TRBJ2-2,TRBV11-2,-,CASSPTGVVGGELFF,TGTGCCAGCAGCCCCACAGGGGTGGTCGGCGGGGAGCTGTTTTTT
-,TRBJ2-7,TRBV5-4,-,CASSHRDFSSYEQYF,TGTGCCAGCAGCCACCGGGACTTCAGCTCCTACGAGCAGTACTTC
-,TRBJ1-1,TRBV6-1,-,CASSELRGNTEAFF,TGTGCCAGCAGTGAACTCAGGGGAAACACTGAAGCTTTCTTT
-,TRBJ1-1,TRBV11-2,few,CASSLRDNEAFF,TGTGCCAGCAGTCTCAGGGACAATGAAGCTTTCTTT
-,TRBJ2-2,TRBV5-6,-,CASSQQGHPRANTGELFF,TGTGCCAGCAGTCAGCAGGGACACCCTCGGGCGAACACCGGGGAGCTGTTTTTT
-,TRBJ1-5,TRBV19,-,CASSRAGAQPQHF,TGTGCCAGTAGTCGGGCAGGGGCACAGCCCCAGCATTTT
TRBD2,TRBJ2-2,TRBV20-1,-,CSAIDSGSRVTGELFF,TGCAGTGCTATTGATAGCGGGAGTAGGGTCACCGGGGAGCTGTTTTTT
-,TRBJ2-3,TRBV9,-,CASSVATGTRANSDTQYF,TGTGCCAGCAGCGTAGCTACTGGGACTCGGGCAAATTCAGATACGCAGTATTTT
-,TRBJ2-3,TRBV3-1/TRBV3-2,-,CASSHKKWGGGDTQYF,TGTGCCAGCAGCCATAAAAAGTGGGGGGGCGGAGATACGCAGTATTTT
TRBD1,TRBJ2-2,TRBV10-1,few,CASNTGASGAGELFF,TGCGCCAGCAACACAGGGGCCTCCGGGGCCGGGGAGCTGTTTTTT